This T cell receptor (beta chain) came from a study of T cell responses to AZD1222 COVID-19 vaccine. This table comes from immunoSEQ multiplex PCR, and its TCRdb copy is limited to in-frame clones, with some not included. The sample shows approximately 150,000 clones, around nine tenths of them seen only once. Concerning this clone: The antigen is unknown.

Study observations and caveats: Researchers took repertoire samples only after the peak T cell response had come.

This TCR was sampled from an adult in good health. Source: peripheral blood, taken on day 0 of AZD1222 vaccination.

CDR3 nucleotides: TGTGCCGGATCGGGGCAGCACAATCAGCCCCAGCATTTT. It yields the protein CAGSGQHNQPQHF. The chain is built from TRBV30 and TRBJ1-5; possibly TRBD1 for D (5 bases). CDR3 size: 13 residues. Trimming shortened V by 8 bases and J by 3 bases, and 14 bases separated the two germline ends. Germline assignment: CDR1 GTSNPN and CDR2 SVGIG (reference sequence).